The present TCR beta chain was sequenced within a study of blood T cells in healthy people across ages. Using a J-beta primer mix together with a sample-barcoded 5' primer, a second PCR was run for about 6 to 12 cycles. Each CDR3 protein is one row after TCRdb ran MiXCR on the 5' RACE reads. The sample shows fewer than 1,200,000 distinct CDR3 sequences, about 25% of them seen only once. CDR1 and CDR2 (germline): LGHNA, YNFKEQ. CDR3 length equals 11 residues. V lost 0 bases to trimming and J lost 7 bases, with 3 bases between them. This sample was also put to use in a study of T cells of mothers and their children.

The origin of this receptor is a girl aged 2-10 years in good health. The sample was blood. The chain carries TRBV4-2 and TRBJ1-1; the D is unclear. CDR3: CASSQDSEAFF. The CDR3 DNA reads TGTGCCAGCAGCCAAGACAGTGAAGCTTTCTTT.